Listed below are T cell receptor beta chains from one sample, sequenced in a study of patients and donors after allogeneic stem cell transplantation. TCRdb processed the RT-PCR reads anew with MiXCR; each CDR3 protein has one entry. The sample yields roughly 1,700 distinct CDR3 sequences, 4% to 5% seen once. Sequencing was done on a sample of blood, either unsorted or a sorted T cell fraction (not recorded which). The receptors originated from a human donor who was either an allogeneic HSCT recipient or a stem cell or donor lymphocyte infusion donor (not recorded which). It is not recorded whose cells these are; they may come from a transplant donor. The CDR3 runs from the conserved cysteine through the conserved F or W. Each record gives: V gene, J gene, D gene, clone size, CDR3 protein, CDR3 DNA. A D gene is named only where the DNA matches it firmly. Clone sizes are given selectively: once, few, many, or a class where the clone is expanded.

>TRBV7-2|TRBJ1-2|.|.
CASNPAGKSNYGYTF
TGTGCCAGCAATCCGGCAGGGAAGAGTAACTATGGCTACACCTTC
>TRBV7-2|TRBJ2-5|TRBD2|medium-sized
CASSSLASETQYF
TGTGCCAGCAGCTCACTAGCGTCGGAGACCCAGTACTTC
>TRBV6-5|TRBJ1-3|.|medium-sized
CASSPGLRGTIYF
TGTGCCAGCAGTCCGGGACTCCGGGGGACCATATATTTT
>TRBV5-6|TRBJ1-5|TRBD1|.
CASSPGTGDSNQPQHF
TGTGCCAGCAGCCCGGGGACAGGAGATAGCAATCAGCCCCAGCATTTT
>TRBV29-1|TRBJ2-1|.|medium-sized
CSGDPTSTDEQFF
TGCAGCGGGGACCCAACTAGTACCGATGAGCAGTTCTTC
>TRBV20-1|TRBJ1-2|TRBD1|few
CSAREGAYGYTF
TGCAGTGCTAGGGAGGGGGCCTATGGCTACACCTTC
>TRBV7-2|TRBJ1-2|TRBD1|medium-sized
CASSSNRGQGGYTF
TGTGCCAGCAGCTCCAACAGGGGCCAGGGTGGCTACACCTTC
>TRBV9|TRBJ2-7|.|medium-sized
CASSDRDGHYEQYF
TGTGCCAGCAGCGACCGGGACGGCCACTACGAGCAGTACTTC
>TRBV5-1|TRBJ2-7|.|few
CASSLAGQTEQYF
TGCGCCAGCAGCTTGGCCGGGCAGACCGAGCAGTACTTC
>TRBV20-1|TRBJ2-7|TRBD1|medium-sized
CSASGAGTAADEQYF
TGCAGTGCTAGCGGTGCCGGGACAGCCGCTGACGAGCAGTACTTC
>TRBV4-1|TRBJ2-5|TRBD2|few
CASSQAVWREIETQYF
TGCGCCAGCAGCCAAGCCGTATGGCGGGAGATAGAGACCCAGTACTTC
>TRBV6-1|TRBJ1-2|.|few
CASRNPGGDYGYTF
TGTGCCAGCAGGAATCCCGGGGGCGACTATGGCTACACCTTC